These T cell receptor beta chains were read from a single sample in a study of blood T cell repertoires in COVID-19. The table came from immunoSEQ multiplex PCR; TCRdb's copy has only in-frame clones and leaves some out. Of about 40,000 clones listed, approximately 90% were seen once; the top ten hold roughly 4.3%. The sample consisted of peripheral blood. The origin of the receptors is a man aged 60 to 75 with COVID-19, enrolled during active disease. CDR3s include the opening cysteine and the closing phenylalanine or tryptophan. The order of the fields is clone size, CDR3 length, D gene, J gene, V gene, CDR3 protein, CDR3 DNA. A D gene is named only where the DNA matches it firmly. For some rows the clone size is stated as once, few or many, or as a class when expanded; others skip it.

size: NA; length: 15; D: NA; J: TRBJ1-1; V: TRBV28; CDR3: CASMSHAEMNTEAFF; DNA: TGTGCCAGCATGAGTCACGCGGAGATGAACACTGAAGCTTTCTTT
size: NA; length: 17; D: TRBD1; J: TRBJ1-4; V: TRBV2; CDR3: CASSEFPGTGVEEKLFF; DNA: TGTGCCAGCAGCGAATTTCCTGGGACAGGGGTAGAAGAAAAACTGTTTTTT
size: NA; length: 12; D: NA; J: TRBJ1-1; V: TRBV19; CDR3: CASRRSNTEAFF; DNA: TGTGCCAGTAGGCGATCGAACACTGAAGCTTTCTTT
size: NA; length: 16; D: NA; J: TRBJ2-2; V: TRBV18; CDR3: CASSPRLARGNGELFF; DNA: TGTGCCAGCTCACCAAGGCTAGCCCGGGGAAACGGGGAGCTGTTTTTT
size: NA; length: 15; D: TRBD1; J: TRBJ1-1; V: TRBV5-1; CDR3: CASSVIQGENTEAFF; DNA: TGCGCCAGCAGCGTTATACAGGGGGAGAACACTGAAGCTTTCTTT
size: NA; length: 19; D: TRBD2; J: TRBJ2-7; V: TRBV7-2; CDR3: CASSLGGASGRVFPYEQYF; DNA: TGTGCCAGCAGCTTAGGGGGGGCTAGCGGGAGGGTTTTCCCCTACGAGCAGTACTTC
size: NA; length: 14; D: NA; J: TRBJ1-4; V: TRBV28; CDR3: CASRPGTSNEKLFF; DNA: TGTGCCAGCAGGCCCGGGACATCAAATGAAAAACTGTTTTTT
size: NA; length: 13; D: NA; J: TRBJ2-7; V: TRBV9; CDR3: CASSGGVAYEQYF; DNA: TGTGCCAGCAGCGGCGGCGTTGCCTACGAGCAGTACTTC
size: NA; length: 15; D: TRBD1; J: TRBJ2-2; V: TRBV7-3; CDR3: CASSKGQGHTGELFF; DNA: TGTGCCAGTTCGAAGGGACAGGGACACACCGGGGAGCTGTTTTTT
size: NA; length: 14; D: TRBD2; J: TRBJ2-7; V: TRBV3-1/TRBV3-2; CDR3: CASSQGLASNEQYF; DNA: TGTGCCAGCAGCCAGGGACTAGCGAGCAACGAGCAGTACTTC
size: NA; length: 14; D: TRBD1; J: TRBJ1-1; V: TRBV7-2; CDR3: CASSPGQMNTEAFF; DNA: TGTGCCAGCAGCCCGGGACAGATGAACACTGAAGCTTTCTTT
size: once; length: 15; D: NA; J: TRBJ2-1; V: TRBV9; CDR3: CASSVVEGLGNEQFF; DNA: TGTGCCAGCAGCGTAGTAGAGGGCCTGGGCAATGAGCAGTTCTTC
size: NA; length: 13; D: TRBD1; J: TRBJ2-2; V: TRBV27; CDR3: CASSVQGVGELFF; DNA: TGTGCCAGCTCAGTTCAGGGGGTTGGGGAGCTGTTTTTT
size: NA; length: 16; D: TRBD2; J: TRBJ2-1; V: TRBV18; CDR3: CASSPLAGGSWGEQFF; DNA: TGTGCCAGCTCACCTCTAGCGGGAGGGTCTTGGGGTGAGCAGTTCTTC
size: NA; length: 14; D: NA; J: TRBJ1-1; V: TRBV5-5; CDR3: CASSLQTVNTEAFF; DNA: TGTGCCAGCAGCTTACAGACGGTAAACACTGAAGCTTTCTTT
size: NA; length: 14; D: TRBD2; J: TRBJ2-5; V: TRBV6-5; CDR3: CASSPGTSQETQYF; DNA: TGTGCCAGCAGTCCCGGGACTAGTCAAGAGACCCAGTACTTC
size: NA; length: 15; D: TRBD1; J: TRBJ2-7; V: TRBV18; CDR3: CASSPQGQGIYEQYF; DNA: TGTGCCAGCTCACCACAAGGACAGGGGATCTACGAGCAGTACTTC
size: NA; length: 15; D: NA; J: TRBJ2-7; V: TRBV28; CDR3: CASRPGLNPSYEQYF; DNA: TGTGCCAGCAGGCCAGGACTGAACCCCTCCTACGAGCAGTACTTC
size: NA; length: 15; D: NA; J: TRBJ1-5; V: TRBV24-1; CDR3: CATSDEGELDQPQHF; DNA: TGTGCCACCAGTGATGAGGGGGAGTTGGATCAGCCCCAGCATTTT
size: NA; length: 14; D: TRBD1; J: TRBJ2-7; V: TRBV6-5; CDR3: CASSYGQGSHEQYF; DNA: TGTGCCAGCAGTTACGGACAGGGTTCTCACGAGCAGTACTTC
size: NA; length: 12; D: NA; J: TRBJ2-3; V: TRBV7-9; CDR3: CASSSFTDTQYF; DNA: TGTGCCAGCAGCTCATTCACAGATACGCAGTATTTT
size: NA; length: 18; D: TRBD2; J: TRBJ2-3; V: TRBV19; CDR3: CASSPPGTSGRFADTQYF; DNA: TGTGCCAGTAGTCCCCCCGGGACTAGCGGGAGATTCGCAGATACGCAGTATTTT
size: NA; length: 15; D: TRBD1; J: TRBJ1-1; V: TRBV4-3; CDR3: CASSQTGSSNTEAFF; DNA: TGCGCCAGCAGCCAGACAGGGAGTTCGAACACTGAAGCTTTCTTT
size: NA; length: 16; D: NA; J: TRBJ1-5; V: TRBV19; CDR3: CASSINPTATNQPQHF; DNA: TGTGCCAGTAGTATCAATCCGACAGCCACGAATCAGCCCCAGCATTTT
size: NA; length: 13; D: NA; J: TRBJ1-2; V: TRBV24-1; CDR3: CATSGGRGLGYTF; DNA: TGTGCCACCAGTGGGGGCAGGGGTTTAGGCTACACCTTC
size: once; length: 12; D: NA; J: TRBJ1-2; V: TRBV30; CDR3: CASPGSNYGYTF; DNA: TGTGCCTCCCCGGGTTCAAACTATGGCTACACCTTC
size: few; length: 14; D: NA; J: TRBJ1-6; V: TRBV6-5; CDR3: CASSSTGEYSPLHF; DNA: TGTGCCAGCAGTTCGACAGGAGAGTATTCACCCCTCCACTTT
size: NA; length: 15; D: NA; J: TRBJ1-4; V: TRBV6-6; CDR3: CASSPLAATNEKLFF; DNA: TGTGCCAGCAGCCCCCTCGCAGCAACTAATGAAAAACTGTTTTTT
size: NA; length: 15; D: TRBD2; J: TRBJ2-1; V: TRBV4-1; CDR3: CASSQVGGRYNEQFF; DNA: TGCGCCAGCAGCCAAGTGGGAGGGCGCTACAATGAGCAGTTCTTC
size: NA; length: 15; D: NA; J: TRBJ1-1; V: TRBV15; CDR3: CATSSKTGMNTEAFF; DNA: TGTGCCACCAGCAGTAAGACAGGAATGAACACTGAAGCTTTCTTT
size: NA; length: 13; D: NA; J: TRBJ1-5; V: TRBV6-5; CDR3: CASREVENQPQHF; DNA: TGTGCCAGCAGGGAGGTGGAGAATCAGCCCCAGCATTTT
size: NA; length: 16; D: NA; J: TRBJ2-3; V: TRBV29-1; CDR3: CSVEVAAGPWEDTQYF; DNA: TGCAGCGTTGAAGTTGCGGCGGGGCCGTGGGAAGATACGCAGTATTTT
size: NA; length: 14; D: NA; J: TRBJ1-2; V: TRBV6-5; CDR3: CASSQSVQGGSYTF; DNA: TGTGCCAGCAGTCAATCGGTGCAGGGCGGAAGCTACACCTTC
size: NA; length: 14; D: NA; J: TRBJ1-4; V: TRBV13; CDR3: CASSLAQQNEKLFF; DNA: TGTGCCAGCAGCTTAGCACAGCAAAATGAAAAACTGTTTTTT
size: NA; length: 14; D: NA; J: TRBJ1-1; V: TRBV7-2; CDR3: CASSLRQANTEAFF; DNA: TGTGCCAGCAGCTTAAGACAGGCGAACACTGAAGCTTTCTTT
size: NA; length: 16; D: TRBD1; J: TRBJ1-5; V: TRBV19; CDR3: CASSIGDRVPNQPQHF; DNA: TGTGCCAGTAGTATAGGAGACAGGGTCCCGAATCAGCCCCAGCATTTT
size: NA; length: 15; D: TRBD1; J: TRBJ2-7; V: TRBV25-1; CDR3: CASSEKGQGAGEQYF; DNA: TGTGCCAGCAGTGAAAAGGGACAGGGGGCGGGAGAGCAGTACTTC
size: NA; length: 15; D: NA; J: TRBJ2-7; V: TRBV5-4; CDR3: CASSSVAEQTYEQYF; DNA: TGTGCCAGCAGCTCTGTAGCGGAACAAACCTACGAGCAGTACTTC
size: NA; length: 13; D: TRBD2; J: TRBJ2-7; V: TRBV28; CDR3: CASNESGGYEQYF; DNA: TGTGCCAGCAACGAATCGGGAGGGTACGAGCAGTACTTC
size: NA; length: 18; D: TRBD2; J: TRBJ2-7; V: TRBV6-2/TRBV6-3; CDR3: CASSYSAGAGTITYEQYF; DNA: TGTGCCAGCAGTTACTCGGCGGGAGCGGGAACGATTACCTACGAGCAGTACTTC
size: NA; length: 15; D: TRBD2; J: TRBJ2-1; V: TRBV7-2; CDR3: CASSKESGSRNEQFF; DNA: TGTGCCAGCAGCAAGGAGAGCGGGAGCCGCAATGAGCAGTTCTTC
size: NA; length: 16; D: TRBD2; J: TRBJ2-1; V: TRBV27; CDR3: CASSSRTSGTVDEQFF; DNA: TGTGCCAGCAGTTCCCGGACTAGCGGGACGGTCGATGAGCAGTTCTTC
size: medium-sized; length: 16; D: TRBD1; J: TRBJ1-6; V: TRBV6-1; CDR3: CASSEGLRQGLSPLHF; DNA: TGTGCCAGCAGTGAAGGGTTGAGACAGGGGCTATCACCCCTCCACTTT
size: NA; length: 17; D: NA; J: TRBJ2-7; V: TRBV19; CDR3: CASSSTLFAGATYEQYF; DNA: TGTGCCAGTAGTAGTACCCTATTTGCGGGCGCTACCTACGAGCAGTACTTC
size: NA; length: 14; D: NA; J: TRBJ1-2; V: TRBV2; CDR3: CASSEEKGSYGYTF; DNA: TGTGCCAGCAGTGAAGAAAAAGGGAGCTATGGCTACACCTTC
size: few; length: 16; D: TRBD2; J: TRBJ2-7; V: TRBV28; CDR3: CASSTQLAGVPYEQYF; DNA: TGTGCCAGCAGTACCCAACTAGCGGGAGTGCCCTACGAGCAGTACTTC
size: NA; length: 14; D: NA; J: TRBJ2-7; V: TRBV7-2; CDR3: CASSRDSRAYEQYF; DNA: TGTGCCAGCAGCCGGGATAGCCGAGCTTACGAGCAGTACTTC